The clone carrying this T cell receptor (beta chain) has only a few counts. The antigen is unknown. The source of the sample is a study of T-cell memory formation after mild COVID-19. About the study: Across donors, TCR clusters were largely donor specific.

Whole-study findings and limits: Chiefly within CM and EM were the contracting CD4+ clones; CD8+ ones were within EMRA. Pre-infection memory held some responding clones, suggesting pre-existing cross-reactive T cells responded.

This CDR3 spans 16 amino acids. The germline V gene has CDR1 LNHDA and CDR2 SQIVND (reference sequence). V trimming: 4 bases; J trimming: 4 bases; junction bases outside the gene matches: 8. With constant-segment primers, 5'RACE yielded cDNA libraries of TCR alpha and TCR beta that carried sample barcodes and UMIs. TCRdb reprocessed the 5' RACE reads with MiXCR, giving one entry per CDR3 protein. Of roughly 500,000 distinct CDR3 sequences in the sample, around 21% are singletons; the top ten hold approximately 12%. The gene calls are TRBV19 and TRBJ1-3; 9 nucleotides align to TRBD1. The sequence was obtained from an adult woman who had mild COVID-19 (a few samples of this study predate the infection). Cell type and time point are not known. The specimen sequenced was PBMCs or a T cell subset sorted from them (not recorded which). CDR3 amino acids: CASSNPGTGSGNTIYF. The CDR3 nucleotides are TGTGCCAGTAGTAACCCCGGGACAGGGTCAGGAAACACCATATATTTT.